Listed below are T cell receptor beta chains from one sample, sequenced in a study of blood T cell repertoires in COVID-19. Measured with immunoSEQ multiplex PCR; TCRdb has only the in-frame clones, and not every one. The sample holds approximately 240,000 clones, around 80% seen once. Sequenced input: peripheral blood. These receptors originate from a human donor in a cohort sampled during active COVID-19. CDR3s leave out the opening cysteine and the closing phenylalanine or tryptophan. Size is stated for part of the rows, as once, few or many counts, or as a class when the clone is expanded.

CDR3 protein,clone size,V gene,J gene
ASSLPGQGNSPLH,.,TRBV5-1,TRBJ1-6
ASTVTGGEETQY,.,TRBV28,TRBJ2-5
ASSSSSLTGQGDTQY,.,TRBV5-1,TRBJ2-3
ASSPLVNSYNEQF,.,TRBV18,TRBJ2-1
ATSRGHRGVRLETQY,.,TRBV15,TRBJ2-5
ASSEEYGGSGKYNEQF,few,TRBV6-1,TRBJ2-1
ASSRGQVNTEAF,few,TRBV11-3,TRBJ1-1
ASRLAGAYTDTQY,.,TRBV5-1,TRBJ2-3
ASIAGSTDTQY,.,TRBV12-3/TRBV12-4,TRBJ2-3
ASSRTGAHQPQH,.,TRBV2,TRBJ1-5
ASSGVGAGELF,.,TRBV9,TRBJ2-2
ASSSLKDYLEQY,.,TRBV11-2,TRBJ2-7
ASSIGTDYGYT,once,TRBV12-3/TRBV12-4,TRBJ1-2
ASSWDRGHGYT,.,TRBV28,TRBJ1-2
AWSPGLSYEQY,.,TRBV30,TRBJ2-7
ASSQRTFTEAF,.,TRBV6-2/TRBV6-3,TRBJ1-1
ASSQDVLAGSYEQY,.,TRBV4-2,TRBJ2-7
ASSLAAGSQETQY,.,TRBV7-2,TRBJ2-5
ASSLSGQGRSYT,.,TRBV7-8,TRBJ1-2
ASSSLTSGGTDTQY,.,TRBV13,TRBJ2-3
ASNRGGDSGNTIY,.,TRBV6-5,TRBJ1-3
ASSGHRDIYEQY,.,TRBV5-6,TRBJ2-7
ATSDSVSGREHEQF,few,TRBV24-1,TRBJ2-1
ASSQERLAGFHEQF,.,TRBV4-1,TRBJ2-1
AWRSPGTVGQETQY,.,TRBV30,TRBJ2-5
ASSSGTITDTQY,.,TRBV28,TRBJ2-3
ASSWGFGGGPGTDTQY,.,TRBV13,TRBJ2-3
ASSPRVGGETQY,.,TRBV27,TRBJ2-5
ASSPRRDPSGNTIY,.,TRBV18,TRBJ1-3
ASSLSGKDQPQH,.,TRBV28,TRBJ1-5
ASSVGPGQLQETQY,.,TRBV9,TRBJ2-5
ASSPGDRLFGELF,.,TRBV7-9,TRBJ2-2
ASSLLRTGQMKKVF,.,TRBV28,TRBJ1-4
ASSKDRGSPRADNEKLF,.,TRBV3-1/TRBV3-2,TRBJ1-4
ASSLERQADNSPLH,.,TRBV5-1,TRBJ1-6
ASSQRQQGGTEAF,.,TRBV7-9,TRBJ1-1
ASSLKAGGGFSEAF,.,TRBV13,TRBJ1-1
ASDRGDGGSPLH,.,TRBV6-5,TRBJ1-6
ASSLTGREQPQH,many,TRBV7-9,TRBJ1-5
ASSQDLVGGRSGYT,.,TRBV3-1/TRBV3-2,TRBJ1-2
ASSLGPLEQY,.,TRBV7-2,TRBJ2-7
ASSLSGGTFEQY,once,TRBV27,TRBJ2-7
ASSEASYEQY,.,TRBV2,TRBJ2-7
SVDGGGDWRYTGELF,.,TRBV29-1,TRBJ2-2
SVGVGLGVEGEQY,.,TRBV29-1,TRBJ2-7
ASSSGTGTRQPQH,.,TRBV28,TRBJ1-5
ASSLIQGLNTEAF,.,TRBV28,TRBJ1-1
ASRRTGSLHEQY,few,TRBV7-9,TRBJ2-7
ASSDFPTKGDIQY,.,TRBV6-1,TRBJ2-4
ASSLLGGVDTEAF,.,TRBV28,TRBJ1-1
ASSKEASGVYEQY,once,TRBV21-1,TRBJ2-7
ASSRRAGSTDTQY,once,TRBV7-3,TRBJ2-3
ASSQGQGHTGELF,.,TRBV4-1,TRBJ2-2
ASSGISGRTSTDTQY,.,TRBV10-1,TRBJ2-3
ASSRQQATGQGYSEQF,.,TRBV18,TRBJ2-1